These T cell receptor beta chains were read from a single sample in a study of STAT3 mutations in large granular lymphocyte leukemia. Here immunoSEQ multiplex PCR was the method, and the copy in TCRdb shows in-frame clones only, minus some. The sample holds several thousand clones; around 94% are singletons and the top ten take 33%. The sample comprised peripheral blood mononuclear cells. The receptor source for this set is a man in his fifties or sixties with T-cell large granular lymphocyte leukemia. Some clones in this sample may be carry-over from other donors' samples. CDR3s include the opening cysteine and the closing phenylalanine or tryptophan. A D gene is named only where the DNA matches it firmly. Size is stated for part of the rows, as once, few or many counts, or as a class when the clone is expanded.

TRBJ2-2	-	-	TRBV29-1	CSVLGGTGELFF	TGCAGCGTTTTGGGGGGTACCGGGGAGCTGTTTTTT
TRBJ2-5	-	-	TRBV5-4	CASSGGQLVETQYF	TGTGCCAGCTCGGGGGGACAGTTGGTTGAGACCCAGTACTTC
TRBJ2-5	-	TRBD2	TRBV19	CASREGLAGKETQYF	TGTGCCAGTAGAGAGGGACTAGCGGGGAAAGAGACCCAGTACTTC
TRBJ2-7	-	TRBD1	TRBV5-4	CASSSIAQGAYEQYF	TGTGCCAGCAGCTCAATTGCCCAGGGGGCATACGAGCAGTACTTC
TRBJ2-1	-	-	TRBV6-5	CASSLLGVYNEQFF	TGTGCCAGCAGTTTGTTAGGGGTCTACAATGAGCAGTTCTTC
TRBJ1-1	-	-	TRBV30	CAWSVGRRNTEAFF	TGTGCCTGGAGTGTCGGCAGGCGGAACACTGAAGCTTTCTTT
TRBJ1-1	-	-	TRBV7-9	CASSLGGAVAEAFF	TGTGCCAGCAGCTTAGGGGGCGCCGTCGCTGAAGCTTTCTTT
TRBJ1-1	-	-	TRBV14	CASSQARMNTEAFF	TGTGCCAGCAGCCAGGCCCGAATGAACACTGAAGCTTTCTTT
TRBJ1-2	-	-	TRBV9	CATHGVGENYGYTF	TGTGCCACCCACGGGGTTGGAGAGAACTATGGCTACACCTTC
TRBJ1-2	-	TRBD1	TRBV19	CASSRTGTNYGYTF	TGTGCCAGTAGCCGGACAGGGACAAACTATGGCTACACCTTC
TRBJ2-3	few	TRBD2	TRBV4-3	CASSQGSAGGTDTQYF	TGCGCCAGCAGCCAAGGGTCTGCGGGAGGCACAGATACGCAGTATTTT
TRBJ2-3	-	-	TRBV6-5	CASSYAERTDTQYF	TGTGCCAGCAGTTATGCGGAGCGCACAGATACGCAGTATTTT
TRBJ1-5	-	-	TRBV6-1	CASSVARGRGQPQHF	TGTGCCAGCAGTGTGGCGCGGGGAAGGGGTCAGCCCCAGCATTTT
TRBJ2-2	-	-	TRBV7-8	CASSLVLGSGTNTGELFF	TGTGCCAGCAGCTTAGTCCTCGGTAGCGGAACGAACACCGGGGAGCTGTTTTTT
TRBJ1-1	-	TRBD1	TRBV11-2	CASSLQMTGSTEAFF	TGTGCCAGCAGCTTACAGATGACAGGGAGCACTGAAGCTTTCTTT
TRBJ2-7	-	-	TRBV27	CASSLSLGEQYF	TGTGCCAGCAGTTTATCTCTCGGCGAGCAGTACTTC
TRBJ1-5	-	TRBD1	TRBV2	CASSEDRQPQHF	TGTGCCAGCAGTGAGGACAGGCAGCCCCAGCATTTT
TRBJ2-3	-	-	TRBV7-2	CASSLALKDTQYF	TGTGCCAGCAGCTTGGCACTAAAGGATACGCAGTATTTT